What follows are 13 T cell receptor beta chains derived from one specimen sequenced in a study of blood T cell repertoires in COVID-19. Data came from immunoSEQ multiplex PCR; TCRdb stores just in-frame clones and leaves some out. The table shows about 140,000 clones, with 86% occurring only once. Input material: PBMCs or T cells enriched from blood (not recorded which). Receptor source: a man aged 50 to 59 who had recovered from COVID-19.

The chain joins TRBV2 to TRBJ1-2; unclear D gene. Germline CDR1 SNHLY, CDR2 FYNNEI. The CDR3 extends over 14 amino acids. Trimming took 0 bases from V and 4 from J, leaving 9 bases between them. The CDR3 region is CASSEAPLSYGYTF. Here the CDR3 DNA reads TGTGCCAGCAGTGAAGCGCCCTTGAGCTATGGCTACACCTTC.

The chain uses TRBV3-1 (or the pseudogene TRBV3-2) and TRBJ1-2; 12 nucleotides match TRBD1. CDR3 length: 17 residues. V dropped 4 bases and J dropped 3; count of bases not matched to a gene: 9. Germline V gene lookup returns CDR1 LGHDT and CDR2 YNNKEL (reference sequence). The CDR3: CASSRGTGGRVDYGYTF. In DNA, the CDR3 is TGTGCCAGCAGCCGCGGGACAGGGGGCAGAGTAGACTATGGCTACACCTTC.

This CDR3 is CASSYSRTGFADTQYF. CDR3 bases: TGTGCCAGCAGTTACTCGCGGACAGGGTTCGCAGATACGCAGTATTTT. The chain joins TRBV6-2 or TRBV6-3 to TRBJ2-3; TRBD1 aligns across 8 bases. Germline values: CDR1 MNHEY, CDR2 SVGEGT. This CDR3 is built from 16 residues. With V trimmed by 0 bases and J by 4 bases, 6 bases remained unmatched.

This clone was observed a single time. V and J are TRBV5-1 and TRBJ2-5; D is unclear. V was trimmed by 0 bases and J by 1 base, leaving 7 bases between them. The germline V gene has CDR1 SGHRS and CDR2 YFSETQ. This CDR3 is 14 amino acids long. DNA for the CDR3: TGCGCCAGCAGCTTGGGGGCCAGCCAAGAGACCCAGTACTTC. As protein: CASSLGASQETQYF. The full variable domain, with the rest looked up from reference TRBV5-1 and TRBJ2-5, is KAGVTQTPRYLIKTRGQQVTLSCSPISGHRSVSWYQQTPGQGLQFLFEYFSETQRNKGNFPGRFSGRQFSNSRSEMNVSTLELGDSALYLCASSLGASQETQYFGPGTRLLVL.

The chain recombines TRBV18 with TRBJ2-3, with unresolved D. Between the trimmed V and J ends, which lost 4 bases and 5 bases, there was a span of 4 bases. CDR1 KGHSH and CDR2 LQKENI come from the germline V gene. The CDR3 loop spans 11 amino acids. CDR3 nucleotides: TGTGCCAGCTCACATAAAGATACGCAGTATTTT. Protein product: CASSHKDTQYF.

The chain is built from TRBV30 and TRBJ1-2; TRBD1 is a possible D gene (5 bases). Deletions cut 5 bases from V and 2 bases from J, with 12 bases between. The CDR3 has 13 amino acids. From germline, CDR1 is GTSNPN and CDR2 SVGIG (reference sequence). The DNA for the CDR3 is TGTGCCTGGTTACCTCAGGGCAACTATGGCTACACCTTC. Amino acids: CAWLPQGNYGYTF.

J is TRBJ2-1 and V is TRBV21-1; the table's TRBD2 call for D was not verified on the DNA. TRBV21-1 is annotated as a pseudogene. CDR3 length: 12 residues. The CDR3 DNA reads as TGTGCCAGCAGAAGAACTACCCCTGAGCAGTTCTTC. Translating gives CASRRTTPEQFF.

The CDR3 nucleotides read TGCGCCAGCAGCTTGGGTGGACAGGGACTGTCACCCCTCCACTTT. Translation gives CASSLGGQGLSPLHF. V is TRBV5-1 and J is TRBJ1-6; 8 nucleotides match TRBD1. Germline V lookup: CDR1 SGHRS, CDR2 YFSETQ. V dropped 0 bases and J dropped 10; count of bases not matched to a gene: 6. The CDR3 is made up of 15 amino acids.

This clone was seen once. This chain uses TRBV19 with TRBJ2-1; 12 nucleotides match TRBD2. CDR1 is LNHDA and CDR2 is SQIVND in the germline V gene (reference sequence). V lost 4 bases to trimming and J lost 2 bases; unmatched junction nucleotides: 9. The CDR3 runs 18 residues. CDR3 nucleotides: TGTGCCAGTAGTACGAGGACTAGCGGGATGGGCCCCTACAATGAGCAGTTCTTC. It codes for CASSTRTSGMGPYNEQFF.

V gene TRBV13 combines with J gene TRBJ2-7, with 10 bases lining up with TRBD1. The CDR3 is made up of 14 amino acids. The V and J ends lost 7 bases and 3 bases, in that order; junction bases with no gene match: 6. Per germline, CDR1 PRHDT and CDR2 FYEKMQ (reference sequence). The CDR3 region is CASTLGQGFYEQYF. The CDR3 region has the DNA TGTGCCAGCACATTGGGACAGGGGTTCTACGAGCAGTACTTC.

The chain uses TRBV3-1 (or the pseudogene TRBV3-2) and TRBJ1-5; D might be TRBD1 (5 bases). From germline, CDR1 is LGHDT and CDR2 YNNKEL (reference sequence). The CDR3 has 16 amino acids. V lost 1 base to trimming and J lost 5 bases, with 15 bases between them. CDR3 protein: CASSQARCREYQPQHF. The DNA for the CDR3 is TGTGCCAGCAGCCAAGCCCGGTGCAGGGAATATCAGCCCCAGCATTTT.

The chain carries TRBV2 and TRBJ1-1; maybe TRBD1 (5 bases). This CDR3 comprises 13 residues. CDR1 is SNHLY, CDR2 FYNNEI, per germline. Trimming shortened V by 6 bases and J by 0 bases, and 8 bases separated the two germline ends. CDR3: CASRGQMNTEAFF. The CDR3 DNA is TGTGCCAGCAGAGGACAAATGAACACTGAAGCTTTCTTT.

The chain links TRBV11-2 to TRBJ2-1; 8 nucleotides match TRBD1. CDR1 and CDR2 (germline): SGHAT, FQNNGV. V trimming: 1 base; J trimming: 6 bases; junction bases outside the gene matches: 5. This CDR3 spans 15 amino acids. The CDR3 here is CASSLGTRGLNEQFF. The CDR3 DNA sequence: TGTGCCAGCAGCTTAGGTACCAGGGGGCTCAATGAGCAGTTCTTC.